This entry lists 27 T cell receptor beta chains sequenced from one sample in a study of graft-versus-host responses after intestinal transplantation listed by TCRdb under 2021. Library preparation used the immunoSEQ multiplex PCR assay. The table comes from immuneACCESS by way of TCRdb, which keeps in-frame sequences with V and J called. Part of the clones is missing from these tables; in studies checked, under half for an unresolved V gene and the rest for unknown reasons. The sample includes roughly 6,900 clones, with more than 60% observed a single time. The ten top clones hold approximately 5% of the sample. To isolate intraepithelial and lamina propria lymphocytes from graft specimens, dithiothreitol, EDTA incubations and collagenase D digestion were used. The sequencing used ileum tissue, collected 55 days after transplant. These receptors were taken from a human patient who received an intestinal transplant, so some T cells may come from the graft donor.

The CDR3 protein is CASSLAGAGDVNNEQFF. The CDR3 DNA follows: TGTGCCAGCAGCTTAGCGGGGGCCGGGGATGTCAACAATGAGCAGTTCTTC. The chain combines TRBV7-6 with TRBJ2-1, with D maybe TRBD1 (6 bases). Germline-derived CDR1 and CDR2 are SGHVS and FNYEAQ. This CDR3 spans 17 amino acids. V lost 0 bases and J 5 bases, leaving 17 bases between the germline ends.

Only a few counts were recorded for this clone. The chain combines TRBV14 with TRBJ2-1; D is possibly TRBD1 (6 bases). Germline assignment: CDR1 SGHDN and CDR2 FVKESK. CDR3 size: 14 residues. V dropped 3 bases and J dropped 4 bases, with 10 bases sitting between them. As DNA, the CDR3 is TGTGCCAGCAGCCACCACGGACAGTACAATGAGCAGTTCTTC. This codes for CASSHHGQYNEQFF.

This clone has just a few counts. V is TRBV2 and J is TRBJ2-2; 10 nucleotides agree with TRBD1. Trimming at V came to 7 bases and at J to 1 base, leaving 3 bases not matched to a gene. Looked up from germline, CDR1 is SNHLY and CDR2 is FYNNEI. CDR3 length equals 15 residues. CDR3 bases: TGTGCCAGCATTTGGGACAGGGGGAACACCGGGGAGCTGTTTTTT. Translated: CASIWDRGNTGELFF. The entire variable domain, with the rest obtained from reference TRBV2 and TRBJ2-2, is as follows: EPEVTQTPSHQVTQMGQEVILRCVPISNHLYFYWYRQILGQKVEFLVSFYNNEISEKSEIFDDQFSVERPDGSNFTLKIRSTKLEDSAMYFCASIWDRGNTGELFFGEGSRLTVL.

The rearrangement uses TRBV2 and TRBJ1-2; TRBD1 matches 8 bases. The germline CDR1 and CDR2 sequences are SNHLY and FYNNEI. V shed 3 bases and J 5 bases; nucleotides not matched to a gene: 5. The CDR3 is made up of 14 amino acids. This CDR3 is CASSEDREVYGYTF. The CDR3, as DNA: TGTGCCAGCAGTGAGGACAGGGAGGTTTATGGCTACACCTTC.

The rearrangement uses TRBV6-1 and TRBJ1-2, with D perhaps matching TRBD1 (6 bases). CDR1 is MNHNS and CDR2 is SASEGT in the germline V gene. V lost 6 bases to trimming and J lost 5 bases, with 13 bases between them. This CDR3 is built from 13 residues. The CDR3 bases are TGTGCCAGCAGACTGACAGGCTTATATGGCTACACCTTC. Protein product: CASRLTGLYGYTF.

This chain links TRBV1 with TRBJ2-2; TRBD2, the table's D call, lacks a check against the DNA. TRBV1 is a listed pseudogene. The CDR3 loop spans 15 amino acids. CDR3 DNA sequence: TGCACCAGCAGTCCCTGCCGAGGCCTACCCGGGGAGCTGTTTTTT. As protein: CTSSPCRGLPGELFF.

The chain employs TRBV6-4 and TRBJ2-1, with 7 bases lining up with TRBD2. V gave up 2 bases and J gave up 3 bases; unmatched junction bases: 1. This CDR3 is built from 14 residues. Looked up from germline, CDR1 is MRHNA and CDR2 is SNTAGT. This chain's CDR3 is CASSDTSDYNEQFF. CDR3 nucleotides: TGTGCCAGCAGTGACACTAGCGACTACAATGAGCAGTTCTTC.

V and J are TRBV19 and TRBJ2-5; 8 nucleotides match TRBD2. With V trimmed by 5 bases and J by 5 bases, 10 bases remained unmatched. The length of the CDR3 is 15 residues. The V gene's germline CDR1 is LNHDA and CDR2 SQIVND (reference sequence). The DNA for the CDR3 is TGTGCCAGTAGTCCTAACGCGGGGGGCGAGGAGACCCAGTACTTC. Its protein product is CASSPNAGGEETQYF.

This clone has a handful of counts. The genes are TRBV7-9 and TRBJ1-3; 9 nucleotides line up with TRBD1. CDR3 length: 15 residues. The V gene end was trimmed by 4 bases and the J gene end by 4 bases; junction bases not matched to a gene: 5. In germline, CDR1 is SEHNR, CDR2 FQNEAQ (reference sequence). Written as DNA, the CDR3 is TGTGCCAGCAGCTCCAACAGGGGGCAGGGAAACACCATATATTTT. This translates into CASSSNRGQGNTIYF.

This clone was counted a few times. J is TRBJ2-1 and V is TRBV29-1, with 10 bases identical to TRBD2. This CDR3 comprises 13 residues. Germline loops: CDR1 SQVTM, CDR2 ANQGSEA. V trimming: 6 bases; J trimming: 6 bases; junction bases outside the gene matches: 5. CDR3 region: CSVPLAGANEQFF. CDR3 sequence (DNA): TGCAGCGTCCCTCTAGCGGGGGCCAATGAGCAGTTCTTC.

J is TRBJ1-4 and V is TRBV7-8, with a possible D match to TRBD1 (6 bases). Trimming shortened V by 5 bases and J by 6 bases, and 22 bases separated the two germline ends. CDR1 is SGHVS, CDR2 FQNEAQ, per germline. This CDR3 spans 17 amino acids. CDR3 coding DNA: TGTGCCAGCAGCCCTCGTGAGTCCAGGGGTTCAGATGAAAAACTGTTTTTT. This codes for CASSPRESRGSDEKLFF. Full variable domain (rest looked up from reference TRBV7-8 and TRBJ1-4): GAGVSQSPRYKVAKRGQDVALRCDPISGHVSLFWYQQALGQGPEFLTYFQNEAQLDKSGLPSDRFFAERPEGSVSTLKIQRTQQEDSAVYLCASSPRESRGSDEKLFFGSGTQLSVL.

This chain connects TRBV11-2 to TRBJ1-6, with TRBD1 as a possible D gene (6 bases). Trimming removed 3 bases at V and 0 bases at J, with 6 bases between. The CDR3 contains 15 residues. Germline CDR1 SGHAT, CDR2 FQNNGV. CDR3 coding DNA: TGTGCCAGCAGCTTGGACAGCTCCTATAATTCACCCCTCCACTTT. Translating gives CASSLDSSYNSPLHF.

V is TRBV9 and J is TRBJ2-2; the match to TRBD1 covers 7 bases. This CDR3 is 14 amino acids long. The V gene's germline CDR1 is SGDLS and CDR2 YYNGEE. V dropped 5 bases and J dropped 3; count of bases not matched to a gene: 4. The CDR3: CASRQTGDTGELFF. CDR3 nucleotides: TGTGCCAGCAGGCAAACAGGGGACACCGGGGAGCTGTTTTTT.

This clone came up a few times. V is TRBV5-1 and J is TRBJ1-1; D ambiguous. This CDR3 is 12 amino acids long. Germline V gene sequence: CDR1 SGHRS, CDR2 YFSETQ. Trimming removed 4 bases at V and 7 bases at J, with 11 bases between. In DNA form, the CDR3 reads TGCGCCAGCAGCCGGGTTGAGAATGAAGCTTTCTTT. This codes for CASSRVENEAFF.

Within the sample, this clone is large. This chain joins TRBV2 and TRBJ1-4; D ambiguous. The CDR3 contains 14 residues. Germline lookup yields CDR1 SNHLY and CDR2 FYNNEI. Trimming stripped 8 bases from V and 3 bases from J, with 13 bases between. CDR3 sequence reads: CASSRETANEKLFF. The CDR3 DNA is TGTGCCAGCTCCCGGGAGACTGCTAATGAAAAACTGTTTTTT.

The CDR3 DNA follows: TGTGCCAGCAGCCAGCAAGCGGGGGGATTCACAGATACGCAGTATTTT. Translated, it gives CASSQQAGGFTDTQYF. The rearrangement joins TRBV7-2 to TRBJ2-3; TRBD2 matches 9 bases. Unmatched junction bases numbered 8, after V lost 5 bases and J lost 2 bases. The V gene's germline CDR1 is SGHTA and CDR2 FQGNSA. The CDR3 runs to 16 residues.

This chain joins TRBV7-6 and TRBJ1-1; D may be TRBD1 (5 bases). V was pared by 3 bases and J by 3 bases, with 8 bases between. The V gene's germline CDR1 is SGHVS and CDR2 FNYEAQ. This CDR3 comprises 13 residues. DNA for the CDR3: TGTGCCAGCAGCTTTGACAGAGACACTGAAGCTTTCTTT. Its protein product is CASSFDRDTEAFF.

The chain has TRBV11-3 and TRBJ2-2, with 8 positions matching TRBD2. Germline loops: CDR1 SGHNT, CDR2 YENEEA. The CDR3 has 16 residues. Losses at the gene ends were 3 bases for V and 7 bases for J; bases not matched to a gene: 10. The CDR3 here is CASSFGTRLEGGELFF. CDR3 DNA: TGTGCCAGCAGCTTTGGGACTAGATTGGAGGGCGGGGAGCTGTTTTTT.

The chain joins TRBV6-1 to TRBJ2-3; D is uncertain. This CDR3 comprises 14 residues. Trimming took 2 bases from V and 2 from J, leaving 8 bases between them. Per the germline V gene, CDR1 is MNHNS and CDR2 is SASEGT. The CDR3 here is CASSEQAPTDTQYF. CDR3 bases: TGTGCCAGCAGTGAACAGGCCCCCACAGATACGCAGTATTTT.

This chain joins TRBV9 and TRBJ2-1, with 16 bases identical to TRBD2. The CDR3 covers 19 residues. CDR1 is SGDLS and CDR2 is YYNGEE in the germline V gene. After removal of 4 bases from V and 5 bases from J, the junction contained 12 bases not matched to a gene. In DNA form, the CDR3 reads TGTGCCAGCAGCCGCCAGGGGGCGGGACTAGCGGGGGGGGACAATGAGCAGTTCTTC. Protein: CASSRQGAGLAGGDNEQFF.

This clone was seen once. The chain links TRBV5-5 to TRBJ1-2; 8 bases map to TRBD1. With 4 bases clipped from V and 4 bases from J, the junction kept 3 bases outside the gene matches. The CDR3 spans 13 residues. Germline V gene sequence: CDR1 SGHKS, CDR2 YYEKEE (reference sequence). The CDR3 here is CASSQGAGYGYTF. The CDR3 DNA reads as TGTGCCAGCAGCCAGGGGGCGGGCTATGGCTACACCTTC.

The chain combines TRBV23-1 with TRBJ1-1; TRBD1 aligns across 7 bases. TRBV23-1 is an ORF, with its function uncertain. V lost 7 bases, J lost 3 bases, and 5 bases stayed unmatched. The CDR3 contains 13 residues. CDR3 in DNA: TGCGCCAGCATCCCAGACAGGGACACTGAAGCTTTCTTT. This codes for CASIPDRDTEAFF.

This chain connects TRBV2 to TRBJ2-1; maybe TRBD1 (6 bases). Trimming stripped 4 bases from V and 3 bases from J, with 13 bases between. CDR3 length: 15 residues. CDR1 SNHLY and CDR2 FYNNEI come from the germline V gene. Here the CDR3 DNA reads TGTGCCAGCAGTGGGGGCAGGGGAAGCTACAATGAGCAGTTCTTC. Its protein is CASSGGRGSYNEQFF. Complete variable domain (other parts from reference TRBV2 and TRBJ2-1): EPEVTQTPSHQVTQMGQEVILRCVPISNHLYFYWYRQILGQKVEFLVSFYNNEISEKSEIFDDQFSVERPDGSNFTLKIRSTKLEDSAMYFCASSGGRGSYNEQFFGPGTRLTVL.

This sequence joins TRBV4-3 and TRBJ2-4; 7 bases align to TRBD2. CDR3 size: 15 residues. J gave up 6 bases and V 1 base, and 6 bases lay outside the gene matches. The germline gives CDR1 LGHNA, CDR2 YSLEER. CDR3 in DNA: TGCGCCAGCAGCCAAGTTCTGGGGGGGGGAAACATTCAGTACTTC. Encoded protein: CASSQVLGGGNIQYF.

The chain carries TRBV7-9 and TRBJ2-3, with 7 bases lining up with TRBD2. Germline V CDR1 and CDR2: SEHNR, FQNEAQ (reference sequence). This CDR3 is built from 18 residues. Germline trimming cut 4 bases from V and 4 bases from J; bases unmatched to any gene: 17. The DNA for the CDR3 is TGTGCCAGCAGCTCAAGACTGGGGCGGGAGTGGGGCGCAGATACGCAGTATTTT. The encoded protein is CASSSRLGREWGADTQYF. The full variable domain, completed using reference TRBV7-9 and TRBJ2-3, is DTGVSQNPRHKITKRGQNVTFRCDPISEHNRLYWYRQTLGQGPEFLTYFQNEAQLEKSRLLSDRFSAERPKGSFSTLEIQRTEQGDSAMYLCASSSRLGREWGADTQYFGPGTRLTVL.

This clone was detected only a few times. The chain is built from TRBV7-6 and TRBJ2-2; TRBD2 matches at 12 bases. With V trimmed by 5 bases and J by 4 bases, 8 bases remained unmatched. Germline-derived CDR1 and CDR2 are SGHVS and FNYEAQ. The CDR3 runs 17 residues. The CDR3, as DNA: TGTGCCAGCAGCGGAGAACTAGCGGGGGGACTCACCGGGGAGCTGTTTTTT. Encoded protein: CASSGELAGGLTGELFF.

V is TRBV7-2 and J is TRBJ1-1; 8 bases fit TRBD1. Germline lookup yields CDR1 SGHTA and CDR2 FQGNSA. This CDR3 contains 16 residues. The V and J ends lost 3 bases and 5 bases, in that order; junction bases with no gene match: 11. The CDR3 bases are TGTGCCAGCAGCTTGCCGCGGACAGGGAGGAAAACTGAAGCTTTCTTT. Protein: CASSLPRTGRKTEAFF.